The 10 T cell receptor beta chains below were found in one sample sequenced in a study of CD8 T cells in Susac syndrome. Reverse transcription used about 0.45 to 1 ug RNA and random hexamers. TCRdb re-derived calls from the immunoSEQ multiplex PCR reads in MiXCR, one entry per CDR3 protein. The sample has over 130,000 distinct CDR3 sequences; over 90% are singletons. Sequencing input: CD4+ T cells from PBMCs. Every receptor here comes from a human donor with Susac syndrome.

CDR3 region: CSVHSGSNTEAFF. In DNA form, the CDR3 reads TGCAGCGTTCATTCCGGCTCGAACACTGAAGCTTTCTTT. The chain uses TRBV29-1 and TRBJ1-1; D gene ambiguous. Germline V gene sequence: CDR1 SQVTM, CDR2 ANQGSEA. The V gene lost 5 bases and the J gene lost 1 base, with 11 bases spanning the gap. CDR3 size: 13 residues.

This sequence joins TRBV20-1 and TRBJ1-1; perhaps TRBD1 as D (5 bases). There are 13 residues in the CDR3. The V and J ends lost 4 bases and 1 base respectively, with 10 bases between them. In germline, CDR1 is DFQATT, CDR2 SNEGSKA (reference sequence). The DNA of the CDR3 is TGCAGTGCTACGGAAGGGGCGAACACTGAAGCTTTCTTT. Translating gives CSATEGANTEAFF.

The gene calls are TRBV23-1 and TRBJ1-5; D is unresolved. TRBV23-1 is assigned to the ORF class and has an uncertain function. V dropped 0 bases and J dropped 0 bases, with 9 bases sitting between them. This CDR3 comprises 16 residues. The chain's CDR3 is CASSQSASHSNQPQHF. The CDR3 coding sequence is TGCGCCAGCAGTCAATCGGCCAGCCATAGCAATCAGCCCCAGCATTTT.

Here the CDR3 DNA reads TGTGCCAGCAGCCAAGCCCCAAACAGGGTCCTGAACACTGAAGCTTTCTTT. This encodes CASSQAPNRVLNTEAFF. The chain recombines TRBV4-2 with TRBJ1-1, with TRBD1 as a possible D gene (6 bases). Germline CDR1 LGHNA, CDR2 YNFKEQ. V lost 1 base to trimming and J lost 0 bases, with 15 bases between them. The CDR3 is made up of 17 amino acids.

The rearrangement links TRBV4-1 to TRBJ1-4; the D is unclear. Between the trimmed V and J ends, which lost 0 bases and 8 bases, there was a span of 13 bases. The CDR3 contains 15 residues. Germline CDR1 reads MGHRA; CDR2 reads YSYEKL. The CDR3 coding sequence is TGCGCCAGCAGCCAAGAGGGCGGTCGGGAGGAAAAACTGTTTTTT. This translates into CASSQEGGREEKLFF.

The chain is built from TRBV11-2 and TRBJ2-7; D call uncertain. Trimming removed 1 base from V and 0 bases from J, with 10 bases in between. This CDR3 is built from 15 residues. Germline V gene data show CDR1 as SGHAT and CDR2 as FQNNGV. CDR3 coding DNA: TGTGCCAGCAGCTTAGGGAACTCACCCTCCTACGAGCAGTACTTC. Translation gives CASSLGNSPSYEQYF.

In DNA, the CDR3 is TGCAGTGCTAGGCTAGCGGGAGCCGAGCAGTACTTC. Its translation: CSARLAGAEQYF. The V gene is TRBV20-1, the J gene TRBJ2-7, with 10 nucleotides matching TRBD2. The junction had 2 bases not matched to a gene; V was cut back by 3 bases and J by 6 bases. Germline CDR1 is DFQATT and CDR2 is SNEGSKA (reference sequence). The CDR3 is made up of 12 amino acids.

The chain is built from TRBV29-1 and TRBJ1-5; 7 bases map to TRBD1. V lost 4 bases to trimming and J lost 4 bases; unmatched junction nucleotides: 7. This CDR3 spans 14 amino acids. Germline V gene sequence: CDR1 SQVTM, CDR2 ANQGSEA. This CDR3 is CSVGTDRTNQPQHF. CDR3 DNA: TGCAGCGTTGGGACGGACAGGACTAATCAGCCCCAGCATTTT.

This chain uses TRBV20-1 with TRBJ2-3; 8 bases are a match to TRBD1. J gave up 2 bases and V 5 bases, and 6 bases lay outside the gene matches. In germline, CDR1 is DFQATT, CDR2 SNEGSKA (reference sequence). The CDR3 is 14 residues long. In DNA form, the CDR3 reads TGCAGTGCTTTGGACAGGGTTGTCACAGATACGCAGTATTTT. This translates into CSALDRVVTDTQYF.

The V call is TRBV9, the J call TRBJ2-2; D is ambiguous. The ends were cut back, 4 bases at V and 8 bases at J, with 12 bases in the middle. CDR3 length: 13 amino acids. Germline values: CDR1 SGDLS, CDR2 YYNGEE. CDR3 sequence reads: CASSNSQLGELFF. The CDR3 DNA follows: TGTGCCAGCAGCAACAGTCAATTGGGGGAGCTGTTTTTT.